This TCR beta chain was observed in a study of shared clonotypes between healthy human individuals. The assay was immunoSEQ multiplex PCR, and TCRdb's table has in-frame clones only and misses some. Among about 380,000 clones listed, roughly 96% were seen once. In this sample, this clone turned up once. As yet, its antigen is unknown. Findings of the study overall: Around 5.4% of naive CD4 clonotypes were common to a handful of donors.

Input material: memory CD8+ T cells sorted from blood. Subset reported: CD45RO+ cells pooled with CCR7-negative TemRA cells. This clonotype was obtained from a man aged 25-45 years in good health.

The CDR3 sequence: CASTWEQYF. The CDR3 bases are TGTGCCTCAACCTGGGAGCAGTACTTC. V is TRBV7-3 and J is TRBJ2-7; no firm D call. V was pared by 11 bases and J by 7 bases, with 9 bases between. This CDR3 is 9 amino acids long. Looked up from germline, CDR1 is SGHTA and CDR2 is FQGTGA.